Listed here are 2 T cell receptor beta chains from one sample, sequenced in a study of control samples from healthy donors and cancer patients. Sequencing used immunoSEQ multiplex PCR; TCRdb keeps in-frame clones, though not all of them. The table shows approximately 97,000 clones, with around 88% occurring only once. The source material was blood. The receptors were gathered from a young man in good health.

CDR3 residues: CASSTGHYTGELFF. The DNA for the CDR3 is TGTGCCAGCAGCACCGGACACTACACCGGGGAGCTGTTTTTT. The chain joins TRBV7-6 to TRBJ2-2; D possibly corresponds to TRBD1 (5 bases). The V gene lost 5 bases and the J gene lost 3 bases, with 10 bases spanning the gap. Per the germline V gene, CDR1 is SGHVS and CDR2 is FNYEAQ. There are 14 residues in the CDR3.

V usage is TRBV5-4 and J usage is TRBJ2-7; 10 bases agree with TRBD2. Germline CDR1 and CDR2: SGHNT and YYREEE (reference sequence). The CDR3 covers 14 residues. V lost 2 bases, J lost 4 bases, and 3 bases stayed unmatched. The CDR3 reads CASSLSSGSYEQYF. CDR3 coding DNA: TGTGCCAGCAGCTTATCTAGCGGGAGTTACGAGCAGTACTTC.